One and the same sample provided the 21 T cell receptor beta chains below, sequenced in a study of cytomegalovirus exposure and HLA in healthy donors. The PCR was carried out with 60 Vbeta primers and 13 Jbeta primers. Repertoires were generated with immunoSEQ multiplex PCR, while TCRdb's copy carries only in-frame clones and drops some. The table lists 150,000 to 200,000 clones, about 63% of them singletons, with around 3% in the top ten. Sequencing input: PBMCs. Source of these receptors: a woman in her 40s in good health and CMV-seropositive.

Turning to this clone: Germline and junction disagree at one end, which may indicate a read error. The V call is TRBV7-7, the J call TRBJ2-5; 8 bases map to TRBD1. The CDR3 runs to 13 residues. Germline V gene data show CDR1 as SSHAT and CDR2 as FNYEAQ (reference sequence). CDR3 in amino acids: CASSLGQEETQYF. CDR3 bases: TGTGCTAGCAGCCTGGGACAGGAAGAGACCCAGTACTTC.

This clone was detected a few times. The rearrangement joins TRBV11-2 to TRBJ1-3; D gene uncertain. This CDR3 is 15 amino acids long. V lost 5 bases, J lost 1 base, and 12 bases lay in between. In germline, CDR1 is SGHAT, CDR2 FQNNGV. CDR3 sequence reads: CASSPFAGSGNTIYF. DNA for the CDR3: TGTGCCAGCAGCCCCTTCGCGGGTTCTGGAAACACCATATATTTT.

With regard to this clone: The germline gene is not matched at one end of the junction; a read error may be the cause. The chain employs TRBV28 and TRBJ1-5, with D possibly being TRBD1 (5 bases). This CDR3 spans 15 amino acids. Per the germline V gene, CDR1 is MDHEN and CDR2 is SYDVKM. The CDR3 region is CASNQGAVSNQPQNF. In nucleotides, the CDR3 is TGTGCCAGCAATCAAGGGGCAGTTAGCAATCAGCCCCAGAATTTT.

This chain links TRBV19 with TRBJ1-1; D call uncertain. The CDR3 totals 12 residues. Trimming pared 8 bases from V and 1 base from J, leaving 8 bases between. Germline-derived CDR1 and CDR2 are LNHDA and SQIVND (reference sequence). This CDR3 is CASGRGNTEAFF. The CDR3 DNA sequence: TGTGCCAGTGGGCGGGGGAACACTGAAGCTTTCTTT.

The chain combines TRBV4-2 with TRBJ2-5, with D perhaps matching TRBD2 (5 bases). V lost 2 bases and J 5 bases, leaving 6 bases between the germline ends. The germline gives CDR1 LGHNA, CDR2 YNFKEQ. The CDR3 contains 12 residues. The CDR3 sequence: CASSQRGETQYF. The CDR3 bases are TGTGCCAGCAGCCAAAGAGGGGAGACCCAGTACTTC.

V gene TRBV7-8 combines with J gene TRBJ2-7; TRBD1 aligns across 8 bases. The ends lost 2 bases at V and 6 bases at J; junction bases unmatched: 9. This CDR3 region has 15 residues. CDR1 is SGHVS and CDR2 is FQNEAQ in the germline V gene. The CDR3 here is CASSLLLTDRAEQYF. In DNA form, the CDR3 reads TGTGCCAGCAGCTTATTGCTAACGGACAGGGCCGAGCAGTACTTC.

This chain connects TRBV5-1 to TRBJ2-1; D is ambiguous. CDR1 and CDR2 (germline): SGHRS, YFSETQ. The CDR3 totals 13 residues. V lost 6 bases, J lost 4 bases, and 11 bases lay in between. CDR3 sequence: CASKYVGYNEQFF. CDR3 coding DNA: TGCGCCAGCAAGTACGTCGGGTACAATGAGCAGTTCTTC.

The genes are TRBV10-3 and TRBJ2-2; TRBD2 aligns across 14 bases. Germline assignment: CDR1 ENHRY and CDR2 SYGVKD. The CDR3 is 18 amino acids. The J segment lost 4 bases and the V segment lost 0 bases, leaving 4 bases of the junction unmatched. CDR3 protein: CAISESTSGGAVTGELFF. The CDR3 DNA follows: TGTGCCATCAGTGAGTCGACTAGCGGGGGGGCGGTCACCGGGGAGCTGTTTTTT.

In this sample, this clone turned up once. At one boundary the junction diverges from the germline segment, which might be a read error. V gene TRBV6-5 combines with J gene TRBJ2-7; D possibly matches TRBD1 or TRBD2 (5 bases each). Germline CDR1 reads MNHEY; CDR2 reads SVGAGI. CDR3 length: 14 amino acids. CDR3 loop: CASRYGANSYEQYF. The CDR3 DNA sequence: TGTGCCAGCCGTTACGGGGCTAACTCCTACGAGCAGTACTTC.

This rearrangement joins TRBV19 to TRBJ2-7; tentative D call: TRBD2 (6 bases). Trimming left V 7 bases short and J 0 bases short, with 13 bases between. Germline values: CDR1 LNHDA, CDR2 SQIVND (reference sequence). CDR3 size: 14 residues. In nucleotides, the CDR3 is TGTGCCAGTAAGAGGGAGGAGAGCTCCTACGAGCAGTACTTC. This codes for CASKREESSYEQYF.

The V call is TRBV9, the J call TRBJ1-4; D is perhaps TRBD1 (6 bases). The V and J ends lost 3 bases and 7 bases respectively, with 10 bases between them. The germline gives CDR1 SGDLS, CDR2 YYNGEE. This CDR3 has 13 residues. The CDR3: CASSAGQPEKLFF. The CDR3 DNA reads TGTGCCAGCAGCGCAGGACAGCCTGAAAAACTGTTTTTT.

This chain connects TRBV28 to TRBJ1-2, with D possibly matching TRBD1 (5 bases). CDR3 length: 13 residues. Per the germline V gene, CDR1 is MDHEN and CDR2 is SYDVKM. V was pared by 3 bases and J by 7 bases, with 12 bases between. CDR3 sequence: CASSLPSGGGYTF. DNA for the CDR3: TGTGCCAGCAGTTTGCCATCGGGGGGTGGCTACACCTTC.

The CDR3, as DNA: TGTGCCAGCAGTTTAGGCGTGGGCAACATTCAGTACTTC. It codes for CASSLGVGNIQYF. This chain connects TRBV28 to TRBJ2-4; D is undetermined. V shed 2 bases and J shed 7 bases, with 9 bases lying between them. CDR3 length equals 13 residues. Germline V gives CDR1 MDHEN, CDR2 SYDVKM.

Of note for this clone: At the DNA level, this CDR3 is encoded by other sequences in the same sample as well. The V call is TRBV5-1, the J call TRBJ2-7, with 8 bases that match TRBD1. The CDR3 contains 14 residues. Germline values: CDR1 SGHRS, CDR2 YFSETQ. With V trimmed by 4 bases and J by 0 bases, 3 bases remained unmatched. The CDR3 is CASSGQGASYEQYF. The CDR3 nucleotides are TGCGCCAGCAGCGGACAGGGCGCCTCCTACGAGCAGTACTTC.

There are a few counts of this clone. This sequence joins TRBV28 and TRBJ1-2; 10 bases align to TRBD1. The V and J ends lost 6 bases and 8 bases, in that order; junction bases with no gene match: 12. This CDR3 is 15 amino acids long. Germline assignment: CDR1 MDHEN and CDR2 SYDVKM. The DNA for the CDR3 is TGTGCCAGCAGCAGTTTCGACAGGGGGCTAAGGGGCTACACCTTC. This encodes CASSSFDRGLRGYTF.

The V call is TRBV7-2, the J call TRBJ2-5, with D hard to call. V gave up 2 bases and J gave up 4 bases, with 5 bases separating them. CDR1 is SGHTA and CDR2 is FQGNSA in the germline V gene. This CDR3 comprises 12 residues. CDR3: CASSLSRETQYF. The CDR3 nucleotides are TGTGCCAGCAGCTTATCGCGAGAGACCCAGTACTTC.

The chain carries TRBV10-2 and TRBJ1-5; D gene uncertain. V was clipped by 0 bases and J by 9 bases, with 18 bases between them. Germline CDR1 is WSHSY and CDR2 is SAAADI. The CDR3 spans 16 residues. The CDR3 region is CASSESGGRPWGPQHF. The CDR3 DNA reads as TGCGCCAGCAGTGAGTCTGGAGGACGGCCGTGGGGGCCCCAGCATTTT.

This sequence joins TRBV5-6 and TRBJ2-5, with 10 bases fitting TRBD1. Looked up from germline, CDR1 is SGHDT and CDR2 is YYEEEE. With 0 bases clipped from V and 5 bases from J, the junction kept 7 bases outside the gene matches. CDR3 size: 16 residues. CDR3 nucleotide sequence: TGTGCCAGCAGCTTGGGCCCGGGACAGGGGATTGAGACCCAGTACTTC. Amino acids: CASSLGPGQGIETQYF.

The chain couples TRBV7-2 to TRBJ2-3; 12 bases align to TRBD2. This CDR3 is 18 amino acids long. In germline, CDR1 is SGHTA, CDR2 FQGNSA. Unmatched junction bases numbered 9, after V lost 5 bases and J lost 0 bases. CDR3 sequence reads: CASSRRWTSGVSTDTQYF. The CDR3 nucleotides are TGTGCCAGCAGCCGCCGTTGGACTAGCGGGGTTAGCACAGATACGCAGTATTTT.

The chain carries TRBV9 and TRBJ2-5; TRBD2 matches at 7 bases. The CDR3 has 13 residues. The germline V gene encodes CDR1 SGDLS and CDR2 YYNGEE. The V segment lost 5 bases and the J segment 1 base; nucleotides outside the gene matches: 2. CDR3 nucleotides: TGTGCCAGCAGTGCTAGCGGCCAAGAGACCCAGTACTTC. Protein product: CASSASGQETQYF. Full variable domain (rest looked up from reference TRBV9 and TRBJ2-5): DSGVTQTPKHLITATGQRVTLRCSPRSGDLSVYWYQQSLDQGLQFLIQYYNGEERAKGNILERFSAQQFPDLHSELNLSSLELGDSALYFCASSASGQETQYFGPGTRLLVL.

This sequence joins TRBV9 and TRBJ2-1, with 9 bases identical to TRBD2. Germline V gene data show CDR1 as SGDLS and CDR2 as YYNGEE. The V gene end was trimmed by 4 bases and the J gene end by 8 bases; junction bases not matched to a gene: 4. The CDR3 is 13 residues long. The DNA of the CDR3 is TGTGCCAGCAGCCCACAGCGGGAGGATGAGCAGTTCTTC. Its protein is CASSPQREDEQFF.